This T cell receptor (beta chain) was sequenced in a study of T cells in Graves' hyperthyroidism and ophthalmopathy. This clonotype came up many times. Using RNA transcripts as the source, TCR beta CDR3 regions were amplified. Using the HTBI primer set, a first-round RT-PCR was run on the TCR CDR3. TCRdb passed the multiplex PCR reads through MiXCR, listing each CDR3 protein once. The sample yields more than 350,000 distinct CDR3 sequences, roughly 15% seen once. Germline lookup yields CDR1 KGHSH and CDR2 LQKENI. The V and J ends lost 8 bases and 1 base, in that order; junction bases with no gene match: 10. This CDR3 has 16 amino acids.

V is TRBV18 and J is TRBJ2-1, with TRBD1 matching over 8 bases. The sequence was collected from an older woman with Graves' ophthalmopathy. The sample consisted of blood. The CDR3: CASAQGADGSYNEQFF. For the CDR3, the DNA is TGTGCCAGCGCCCAGGGGGCGGATGGGTCCTACAATGAGCAGTTCTTC.